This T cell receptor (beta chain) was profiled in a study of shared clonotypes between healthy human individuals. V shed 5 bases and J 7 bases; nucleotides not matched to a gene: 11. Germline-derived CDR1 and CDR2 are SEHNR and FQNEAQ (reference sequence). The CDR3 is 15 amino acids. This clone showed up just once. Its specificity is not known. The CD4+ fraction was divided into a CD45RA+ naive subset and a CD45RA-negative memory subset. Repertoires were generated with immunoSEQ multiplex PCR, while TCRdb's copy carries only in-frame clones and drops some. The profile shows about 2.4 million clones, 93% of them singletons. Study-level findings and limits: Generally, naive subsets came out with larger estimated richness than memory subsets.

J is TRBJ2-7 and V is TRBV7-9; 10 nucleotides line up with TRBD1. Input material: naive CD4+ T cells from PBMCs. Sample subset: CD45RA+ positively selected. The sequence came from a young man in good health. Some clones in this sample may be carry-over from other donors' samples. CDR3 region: CASSAQTGGLKEQYF. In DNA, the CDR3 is TGTGCCAGCAGCGCCCAGACAGGGGGCTTGAAAGAGCAGTACTTC.